One and the same sample provided the 23 T cell receptor beta chains below, sequenced in a study of OX40 agonist ivuxolimab in advanced cancers. Repertoires were generated with immunoSEQ multiplex PCR, while TCRdb's copy carries only in-frame clones and drops some. The sample records about 73,000 clones, about 86% being singletons. The source was CD4+ or CD8+ T cells sorted from blood, collected in a trial of the OX40 agonist ivuxolimab. The receptors here all came from an adult with an advanced solid tumor such as melanoma, head and neck, liver or kidney cancer.

The chain couples TRBV2 to TRBJ1-1, with a possible D match to TRBD1 (5 bases). Trimming took 7 bases from V and 1 from J, leaving 13 bases between them. The CDR3 covers 14 residues. Germline V gives CDR1 SNHLY, CDR2 FYNNEI. The CDR3 DNA reads as TGTGCCAGCACCGATCGACAGAGGAACACTGAAGCTTTCTTT. It yields the protein CASTDRQRNTEAFF.

The chain recombines TRBV2 with TRBJ2-5; TRBD2 aligns across 11 bases. The CDR3 length is 15 residues. Germline assignment: CDR1 SNHLY and CDR2 FYNNEI. J lost 5 bases, V lost 7 bases, and 9 bases had no gene match. CDR3 sequence reads: CASTKLAGAFETQYF. DNA of the CDR3: TGTGCCAGCACTAAACTAGCGGGAGCATTTGAGACCCAGTACTTC.

The V call is TRBV19, the J call TRBJ2-7; perhaps TRBD1 as D (6 bases). The V gene lost 1 base and the J gene lost 5 bases, with 15 bases spanning the gap. This CDR3 has 15 residues. Germline lookup yields CDR1 LNHDA and CDR2 SQIVND (reference sequence). CDR3 nucleotides: TGTGCCAGTAGTATAGGAAGGGGGAGCGGCAACGAGCAGTACTTC. Its translation: CASSIGRGSGNEQYF. The full variable domain, completed using reference TRBV19 and TRBJ2-7, is DGGITQSPKYLFRKEGQNVTLSCEQNLNHDAMYWYRQDPGQGLRLIYYSQIVNDFQKGDIAEGYSVSREKKESFPLTVTSAQKNPTAFYLCASSIGRGSGNEQYFGPGTRLTVT.

With respect to this clone: The same CDR3 is also encoded by other DNA sequences in this sample. The rearrangement uses TRBV14 and TRBJ1-2; D is undetermined. The V gene lost 0 bases and the J gene lost 2 bases, with 7 bases spanning the gap. This CDR3 is built from 14 residues. Germline values: CDR1 SGHDN, CDR2 FVKESK. CDR3 protein: CASSQDRGNYGYTF. Here the CDR3 DNA reads TGTGCCAGCAGCCAAGATCGAGGGAACTATGGCTACACCTTC.

The chain carries TRBV4-2 and TRBJ2-7; possibly TRBD1 or TRBD2 for D (5 bases each). CDR3 size: 13 residues. The V end was cut by 5 bases, the J end by 3 bases, with 11 bases between. Germline assignment: CDR1 LGHNA and CDR2 YNFKEQ. CDR3 sequence reads: CASSLAQGYEQYF. The DNA of the CDR3 is TGTGCCAGCAGCTTAGCGCAGGGCTACGAGCAGTACTTC.

The chain is built from TRBV2 and TRBJ1-6; TRBD1 might be the D (5 bases). The CDR3 covers 16 residues. V was clipped by 7 bases and J by 5 bases, with 18 bases between them. CDR1 is SNHLY, CDR2 FYNNEI, per germline. The CDR3 protein is CASNLLPGPNNSPLHF. DNA of the CDR3: TGTGCCAGCAACCTACTTCCGGGACCTAATAATTCACCCCTCCACTTT.

This clone has just a few counts. The rearrangement links TRBV7-3 to TRBJ2-1; D ambiguous. Germline V gives CDR1 SGHTA, CDR2 FQGTGA. The CDR3 is 15 amino acids. V lost 2 bases to trimming and J lost 7 bases, with 15 bases between them. CDR3 amino acids: CASSLASGIGNEQFF. The CDR3, as DNA: TGTGCCAGCAGCTTAGCGTCAGGAATCGGAAATGAGCAGTTCTTC.

The chain recombines TRBV6-5 with TRBJ1-6; TRBD1 is a possible D gene (6 bases). From germline, CDR1 is MNHEY and CDR2 SVGAGI. There are 13 residues in the CDR3. The V and J ends lost 6 bases and 7 bases respectively, with 10 bases between them. In DNA, the CDR3 is TGTGCCAGCAGAGGGGGACTAAATTCACCCCTCCACTTT. Translation: CASRGGLNSPLHF.

This chain links TRBV28 with TRBJ1-4; D remains unclear. The CDR3 has 14 amino acids. Germline CDR1 and CDR2: MDHEN and SYDVKM. V lost 3 bases, J lost 8 bases, and 13 bases lay in between. The CDR3 coding sequence is TGTGCCAGCAGTTTGGTCAGCCGGGAGGAAAAACTGTTTTTT. Protein product: CASSLVSREEKLFF.

The chain carries TRBV30 and TRBJ2-2; 7 nucleotides align to TRBD2. V gave up 3 bases and J gave up 5 bases; unmatched junction bases: 9. The V gene's germline CDR1 is GTSNPN and CDR2 SVGIG (reference sequence). CDR3 length: 15 residues. CDR3: CAWRQTGEGTGELFF. In DNA, the CDR3 is TGTGCCTGGAGACAAACCGGGGAGGGAACCGGGGAGCTGTTTTTT.

This clone occurred once. The V call is TRBV11-2, the J call TRBJ2-2; 7 bases agree with TRBD2. The V gene's germline CDR1 is SGHAT and CDR2 FQNNGV. Trimming at V came to 5 bases and at J to 4 bases, leaving 4 bases not matched to a gene. The CDR3 has 14 residues. The CDR3 nucleotides are TGTGCCAGCAGCACGGGACTAAGCACCGGGGAGCTGTTTTTT. This gives the protein CASSTGLSTGELFF.

This chain joins TRBV5-8 and TRBJ1-1; maybe TRBD1 (5 bases). V was trimmed by 3 bases and J by 0 bases, leaving 15 bases between them. Germline V gives CDR1 SGHTS, CDR2 YDEGEE. The CDR3 runs 16 residues. The CDR3 protein is CASSSPGPLMNTEAFF. The DNA for the CDR3 is TGTGCCAGCAGCTCCCCGGGGCCATTAATGAACACTGAAGCTTTCTTT.

This sequence joins TRBV1 and TRBJ1-1. TRBV1 is described as a pseudogene. There are 15 residues in the CDR3. CDR3 region: CTSTIGWVRDTEAFF. CDR3 nucleotides: TGCACCAGCACCATAGGTTGGGTGCGGGACACTGAAGCTTTCTTT.

The V call is TRBV28, the J call TRBJ1-6; D not certain. V gave up 6 bases and J gave up 7 bases, with 10 bases separating them. This CDR3 has 13 amino acids. Germline lookup yields CDR1 MDHEN and CDR2 SYDVKM. The CDR3 bases are TGTGCCAGCAGGGGTCCCAGGAATTCACCCCTCCACTTT. This translates into CASRGPRNSPLHF.

The rearrangement links TRBV11-2 to TRBJ2-7; 13 bases fit TRBD2. J lost 2 bases, V lost 5 bases, and 0 bases had no gene match. CDR3 length: 14 residues. Germline-derived CDR1 and CDR2 are SGHAT and FQNNGV. This CDR3 is CASSGLAGAYEQYF. CDR3 sequence (DNA): TGTGCCAGCAGCGGACTAGCGGGGGCCTACGAGCAGTACTTC. Based on the CDR3 plus reference TRBV11-2 and TRBJ2-7, the full variable domain is EAGVAQSPRYKIIEKRQSVAFWCNPISGHATLYWYQQILGQGPKLLIQFQNNGVVDDSQLPKDRFSAERLKGVDSTLKIQPAKLEDSAVYLCASSGLAGAYEQYFGPGTRLTVT.

The genes are TRBV11-2 and TRBJ1-2, with D hard to call. The V and J ends lost 1 base and 7 bases respectively, with 10 bases between them. CDR1 and CDR2 from the germline V gene are SGHAT and FQNNGV. The CDR3 consists of 13 residues. The CDR3 nucleotides read TGTGCCAGCAGCTTAGTAGGAGAGGCTGGCTACACCTTC. Its protein is CASSLVGEAGYTF.

The chain joins TRBV10-3 to TRBJ1-5; D is possibly TRBD1 (5 bases). The CDR3 is 15 residues long. V lost 0 bases, J lost 4 bases, and 10 bases lay in between. In germline, CDR1 is ENHRY, CDR2 SYGVKD. CDR3 nucleotide sequence: TGTGCCATCAGTGAGTCGACAGTCCGGAATCAGCCCCAGCATTTT. Amino acid sequence: CAISESTVRNQPQHF.

The rearrangement joins TRBV7-9 to TRBJ1-2; D remains ambiguous. The V end was cut by 5 bases, the J end by 4 bases, with 11 bases between. Germline CDR1 and CDR2: SEHNR and FQNEAQ (reference sequence). The CDR3 sequence is 13 residues long. The CDR3, as DNA: TGTGCCAGCAGCCCAGCGGGCGGCTATGGCTACACCTTC. The encoded protein is CASSPAGGYGYTF.

J is TRBJ1-3 and V is TRBV5-1; D is unresolved. This CDR3 has 13 residues. Per the germline V gene, CDR1 is SGHRS and CDR2 is YFSETQ. V was shortened by 7 bases and J by 0 bases, with 8 bases between the two germline ends. The CDR3 sequence is CASGMSSGNTIYF. The CDR3 DNA is TGCGCCAGCGGGATGAGCTCTGGAAACACCATATATTTT.

V is TRBV9 and J is TRBJ1-2, with a weak D call TRBD1 (6 bases). V lost 3 bases and J lost 8, with 17 bases in between. CDR1 and CDR2 from the germline V gene are SGDLS and YYNGEE. The CDR3 length is 14 residues. The CDR3 DNA reads TGTGCCAGCAGCGCGCCGGACAGAGCCGTCGGCTACACCTTC. It yields the protein CASSAPDRAVGYTF.

The count of this clone is one. The CDR3 is CASSFASVQQYF. The CDR3 coding sequence is TGTGCCAGCAGCTTCGCTAGCGTACAGCAGTACTTC. V is TRBV5-4 and J is TRBJ2-7; D is perhaps TRBD2 (6 bases). Germline CDR1 and CDR2: SGHNT and YYREEE (reference sequence). This CDR3 is 12 amino acids long. Trimming pared 2 bases from V and 8 bases from J, leaving 11 bases between.

The V and J genes are TRBV5-1 and TRBJ1-1, with D unclear. From germline, CDR1 is SGHRS and CDR2 YFSETQ. V lost 0 bases and J 4 bases, leaving 7 bases between the germline ends. The length of the CDR3 is 13 residues. The CDR3 is CASSLAGSTEAFF. As DNA, the CDR3 is TGCGCCAGCAGCTTGGCCGGTAGCACTGAAGCTTTCTTT.

This rearrangement joins TRBV5-1 to TRBJ2-6; D remains ambiguous. Trimming pared 4 bases from V and 2 bases from J, leaving 7 bases between. CDR1 SGHRS and CDR2 YFSETQ come from the germline V gene. The CDR3 loop spans 14 amino acids. The CDR3 DNA follows: TGCGCCAGCAGCCATGTGGCTGGGGCCAACGTCCTGACTTTC. Protein product: CASSHVAGANVLTF. Together with reference TRBV5-1 and TRBJ2-6, the CDR3 gives the full variable domain: KAGVTQTPRYLIKTRGQQVTLSCSPISGHRSVSWYQQTPGQGLQFLFEYFSETQRNKGNFPGRFSGRQFSNSRSEMNVSTLELGDSALYLCASSHVAGANVLTFGAGSRLTVL.